The rows below give T cell receptor beta chains drawn from one sample of a study of monozygotic twins with inflammatory bowel disease. TCRdb reprocessed the 5' RACE reads, with one entry per CDR3 protein and no DNA. Its clone listing holds 110,000 to 150,000 distinct CDR3 sequences. The sample consisted of blood. These receptors were collected from a human donor with ulcerative colitis or Crohn's disease, or a healthy co-twin of an affected twin (not recorded which). Both conserved end residues are part of each CDR3.

TRBJ2-1 | TRBV20-1 | CSARARRGQFF
TRBJ1-1 | TRBV4-2 | CASSHLPGQGNSTEAFF
TRBJ2-3 | TRBV27 | CASSFLGSGTDTQYF
TRBJ1-1 | TRBV12-3/TRBV12-4 | CASSWGTARGTEAFF
TRBJ1-5 | TRBV12-3/TRBV12-4 | CASSFGASNQPQHF
TRBJ1-5 | TRBV20-1 | CSARDRGEQNQPQHF
TRBJ2-1 | TRBV29-1 | CSVGKSGGLAYNEQFF
TRBJ1-4 | TRBV7-2 | CASSLGGSSQGGKLFF
TRBJ2-5 | TRBV20-1 | CSARPYGETQYF
TRBJ2-2 | TRBV5-4 | CASSPFLGARGTGELFF
TRBJ1-2 | TRBV5-1 | CASSLASGADYGYTF
TRBJ2-1 | TRBV30 | CAWGRDRGLLQFF
TRBJ1-1 | TRBV20-1 | CSADGGRGNTEAFF
TRBJ1-5 | TRBV28 | CASSLFIGGGNQPQHF
TRBJ2-7 | TRBV9 | CASSVAGQGFYEQYF
TRBJ1-2 | TRBV5-1 | CASSLGQATIYGYTF
TRBJ1-1 | TRBV27 | CASSPGVITEAFF
TRBJ2-3 | TRBV7-3 | CASSPNLGGTDTQYF
TRBJ1-5 | TRBV20-1 | CSASTLGNQPQHF
TRBJ2-6 | TRBV5-6 | CASSWGSGANVLTF
TRBJ2-1 | TRBV5-1 | CASSSGQGGEGQVF
TRBJ2-5 | TRBV19 | CASTPRGGHGETQYF
TRBJ2-3 | TRBV5-1 | CASSLGRTTSTDTQYF
TRBJ2-1 | TRBV7-9 | CASSLGAGSNEQFF
TRBJ2-1 | TRBV29-1 | CSTTGGLAGPSSYNEQFF
TRBJ2-7 | TRBV5-1 | CASSSGQPQYEQYF
TRBJ2-5 | TRBV2 | CASSRQGRGETQYF
TRBJ2-3 | TRBV12-3/TRBV12-4 | CASSLGGIPGTQYF
TRBJ2-7 | TRBV6-1 | CASRLAGAPGDEQYF
TRBJ2-2 | TRBV11-2 | CASSLEPGLFF
TRBJ1-4 | TRBV19 | CASRGQINEKLFF
TRBJ1-5 | TRBV15 | CATSGGQGAYSNQPQHF
TRBJ1-5 | TRBV7-8 | CASSPGQGLSGNQPQHF
TRBJ2-2 | TRBV6-5 | CASSLTSPTGELFF
TRBJ2-1 | TRBV7-9 | CASLGGSTYNEQFF